Sequencing of this TCR beta chain was carried out in a study of blood T cell repertoires in COVID-19. Only one count was recorded for this clone. V was pared by 6 bases and J by 14 bases, with 11 bases between. The CDR3 runs 10 residues. Sequencing used immunoSEQ multiplex PCR; TCRdb keeps in-frame clones, though not all of them. This table has roughly 120,000 clones, 55% to 75% appearing once. Material for sequencing was peripheral blood. This TCR came from a human donor with acute or convalescent COVID-19. The donor label of this sample is uncertain. The chain has TRBV12-3 or TRBV12-4 and TRBJ2-1; D is possibly TRBD1 (6 bases). The CDR3 sequence: CASRGQAEFF. In DNA form, the CDR3 reads TGTGCCAGCAGGGGACAAGCTGAGTTCTTC.